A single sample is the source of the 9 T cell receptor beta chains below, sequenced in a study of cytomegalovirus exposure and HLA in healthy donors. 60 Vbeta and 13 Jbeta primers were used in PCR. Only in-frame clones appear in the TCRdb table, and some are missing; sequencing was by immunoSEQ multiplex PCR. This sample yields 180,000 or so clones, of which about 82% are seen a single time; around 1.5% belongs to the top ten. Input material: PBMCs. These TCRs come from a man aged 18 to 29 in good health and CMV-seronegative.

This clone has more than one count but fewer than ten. The CDR3, as DNA: TGTGCCAGCAGCGCGGAGGGAGAGCCTGCAGATACGCAGTATTTT. Encoded protein: CASSAEGEPADTQYF. V is TRBV9 and J is TRBJ2-3; TRBD2 might be the D (6 bases). This CDR3 has 15 residues. Germline CDR1 is SGDLS and CDR2 is YYNGEE. V lost 3 bases and J 4 bases, leaving 15 bases between the germline ends.

The CDR3, as DNA: TGTGCCAGCAGTGGTCTTACTGAAGCTTTCTTT. Translation: CASSGLTEAFF. The chain couples TRBV25-1 to TRBJ1-1, with D unresolved. V was clipped by 4 bases and J by 5 bases, with 5 bases between them. Germline V gene sequence: CDR1 MGHDK, CDR2 SYGVNS. This CDR3 has 11 residues.

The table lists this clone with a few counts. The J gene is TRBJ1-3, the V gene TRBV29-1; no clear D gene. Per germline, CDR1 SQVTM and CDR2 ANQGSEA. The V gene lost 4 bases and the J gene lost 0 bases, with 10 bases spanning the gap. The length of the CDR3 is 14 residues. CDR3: CSVVTVNSGNTIYF. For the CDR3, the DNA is TGCAGCGTTGTAACAGTGAACTCTGGAAACACCATATATTTT.

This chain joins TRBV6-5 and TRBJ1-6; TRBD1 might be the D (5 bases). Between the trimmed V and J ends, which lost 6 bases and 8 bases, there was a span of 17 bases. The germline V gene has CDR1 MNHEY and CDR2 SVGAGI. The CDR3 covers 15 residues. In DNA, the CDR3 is TGTGCCAGCAGCCGCGTAACCACAGGTTATTCACCCCTCCACTTT. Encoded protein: CASSRVTTGYSPLHF.

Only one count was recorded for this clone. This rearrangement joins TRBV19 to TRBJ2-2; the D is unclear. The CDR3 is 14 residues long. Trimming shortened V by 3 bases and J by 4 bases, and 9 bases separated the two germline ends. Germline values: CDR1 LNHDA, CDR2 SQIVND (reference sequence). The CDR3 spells CASSIHSLTGELFF. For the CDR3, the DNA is TGTGCCAGTAGTATCCACAGCCTCACCGGGGAGCTGTTTTTT.

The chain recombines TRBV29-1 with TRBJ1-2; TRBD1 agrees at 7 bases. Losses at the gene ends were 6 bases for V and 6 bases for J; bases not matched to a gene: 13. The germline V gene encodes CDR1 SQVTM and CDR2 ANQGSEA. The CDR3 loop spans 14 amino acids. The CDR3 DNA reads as TGCAGCGTCCTTAGAGGCATAGGGGGCGATGGCTACACCTTC. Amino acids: CSVLRGIGGDGYTF.

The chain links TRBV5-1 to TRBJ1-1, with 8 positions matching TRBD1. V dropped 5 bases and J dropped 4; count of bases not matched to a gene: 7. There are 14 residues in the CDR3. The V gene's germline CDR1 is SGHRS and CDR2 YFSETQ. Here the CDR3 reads CASRPGTGGTEAFF. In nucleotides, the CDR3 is TGCGCCAGCAGGCCGGGGACAGGCGGCACTGAAGCTTTCTTT.

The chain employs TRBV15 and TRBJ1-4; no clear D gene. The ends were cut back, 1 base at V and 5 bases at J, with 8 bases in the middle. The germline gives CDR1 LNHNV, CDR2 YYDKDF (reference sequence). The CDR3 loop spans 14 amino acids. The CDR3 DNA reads TGTGCCACCAGCAGAGGGAGGGAGAATGAAAAACTGTTTTTT. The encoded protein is CATSRGRENEKLFF.

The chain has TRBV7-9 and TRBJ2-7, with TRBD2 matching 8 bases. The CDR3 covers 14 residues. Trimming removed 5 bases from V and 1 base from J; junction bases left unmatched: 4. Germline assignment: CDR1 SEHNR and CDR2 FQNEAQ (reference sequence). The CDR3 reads CASSPLAGSYEQYF. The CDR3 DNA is TGTGCCAGCAGCCCTCTAGCGGGTTCCTACGAGCAGTACTTC.